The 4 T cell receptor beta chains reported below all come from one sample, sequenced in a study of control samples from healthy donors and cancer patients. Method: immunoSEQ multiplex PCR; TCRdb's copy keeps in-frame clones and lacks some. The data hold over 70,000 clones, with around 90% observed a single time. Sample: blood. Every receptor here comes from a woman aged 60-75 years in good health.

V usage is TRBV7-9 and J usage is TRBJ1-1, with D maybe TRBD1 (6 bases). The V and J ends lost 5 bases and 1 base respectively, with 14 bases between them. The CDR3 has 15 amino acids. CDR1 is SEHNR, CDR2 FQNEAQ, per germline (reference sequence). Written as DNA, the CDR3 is TGTGCCAGCAGCGGGATCCCGGGACAGAACACTGAAGCTTTCTTT. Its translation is CASSGIPGQNTEAFF.

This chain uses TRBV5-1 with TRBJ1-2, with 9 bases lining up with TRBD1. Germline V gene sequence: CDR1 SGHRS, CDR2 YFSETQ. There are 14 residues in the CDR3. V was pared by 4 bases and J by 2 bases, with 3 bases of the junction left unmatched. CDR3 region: CASSPTGGNYGYTF. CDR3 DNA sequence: TGCGCCAGCAGCCCGACAGGGGGAAACTATGGCTACACCTTC.

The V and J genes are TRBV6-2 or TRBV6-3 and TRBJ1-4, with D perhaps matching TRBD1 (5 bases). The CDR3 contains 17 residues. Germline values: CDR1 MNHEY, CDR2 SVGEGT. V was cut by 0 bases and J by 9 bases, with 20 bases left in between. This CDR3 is CASSYSPPGRALKKLFF. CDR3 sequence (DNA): TGTGCCAGCAGTTACTCTCCCCCGGGCAGGGCGCTGAAAAAACTGTTTTTT.

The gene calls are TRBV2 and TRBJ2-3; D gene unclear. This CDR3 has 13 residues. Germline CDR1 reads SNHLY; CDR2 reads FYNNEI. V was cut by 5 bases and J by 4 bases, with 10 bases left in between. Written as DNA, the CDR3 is TGTGCCAGCAGTAAGCAGGTCGCAGATACGCAGTATTTT. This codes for CASSKQVADTQYF.